This T cell receptor beta chain was observed in a study of shared T cell receptors in the human thymus. Germline assignment: CDR1 SGHAT and CDR2 FQDESV (reference sequence). The CDR3 spans 16 residues. The J segment lost 3 bases and the V segment lost 7 bases, leaving 11 bases of the junction unmatched. Using immunoSEQ multiplex PCR, the repertoire was profiled, and TCRdb retains in-frame clones only, with some absent. The repertoire consists of approximately 400,000 clones, with approximately 95% occurring once and the leading ten covering roughly 0.02%. This chain connects TRBV11-1 to TRBJ2-2; TRBD1 matches 7 bases. This clonotype was obtained from a human donor. The sequenced material came from thymocytes. The CDR3: CASNTGDSRYTGELFF. CDR3 nucleotide sequence: TGTGCCAGCAACACAGGGGATAGTAGGTACACCGGGGAGCTGTTTTTT.